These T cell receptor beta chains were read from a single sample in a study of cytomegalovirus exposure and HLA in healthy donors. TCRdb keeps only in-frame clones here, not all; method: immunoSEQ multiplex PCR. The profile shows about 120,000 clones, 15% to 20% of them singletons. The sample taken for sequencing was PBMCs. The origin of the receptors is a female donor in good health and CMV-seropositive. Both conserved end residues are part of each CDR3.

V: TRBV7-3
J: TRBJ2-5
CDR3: CASSLGQSRETQYF

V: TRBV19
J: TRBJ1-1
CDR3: CASSMGAPGGAETEAFF

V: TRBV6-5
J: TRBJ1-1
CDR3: CASSFDRKNTEAFF

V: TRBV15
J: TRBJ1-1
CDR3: CATSRVTYTEAFF

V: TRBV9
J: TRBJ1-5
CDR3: CASSAPARYRGNQPQHF

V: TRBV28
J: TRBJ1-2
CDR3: CASSLWWTASILDYGYTF

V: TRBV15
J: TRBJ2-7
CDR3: CATSRGASYEQYF

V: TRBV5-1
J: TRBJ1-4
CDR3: CASSSNSRGDEKLFF

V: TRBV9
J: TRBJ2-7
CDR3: CASSVLGTGSGEQYF

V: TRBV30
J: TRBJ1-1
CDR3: CAWTGARMNTEAFF

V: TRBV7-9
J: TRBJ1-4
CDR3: CASSFPLGATNEKLFF

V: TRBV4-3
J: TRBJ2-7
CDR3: CASSHTLADNYEQYF

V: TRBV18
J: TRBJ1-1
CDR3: CASSPAETGRMNTEAFF

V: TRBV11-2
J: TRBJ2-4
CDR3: CASSSRWGGGKNIQYF

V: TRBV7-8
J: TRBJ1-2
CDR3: CASSLVQGTGWGYTF

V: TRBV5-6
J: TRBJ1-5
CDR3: CASSSSITAGSNQPQHF

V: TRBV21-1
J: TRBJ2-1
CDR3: CASSTPDREVPYNEQFF

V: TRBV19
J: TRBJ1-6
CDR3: CASSIAGRGSNSPLHF

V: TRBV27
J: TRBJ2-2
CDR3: CASGSGFVTGELFF

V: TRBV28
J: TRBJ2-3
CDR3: CASTLSGFSDTQYF

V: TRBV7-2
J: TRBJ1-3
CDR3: CASSQPREGNTIYF

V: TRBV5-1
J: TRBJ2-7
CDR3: CASSPHPGLERYEQYF

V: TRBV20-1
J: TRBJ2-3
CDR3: CSATTDTQYF

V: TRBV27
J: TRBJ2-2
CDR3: CASSLLASGSIVF

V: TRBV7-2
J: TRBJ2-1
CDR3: CASITTPGGGQFF

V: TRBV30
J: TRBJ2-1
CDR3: CAWSVGLAGGHEQFF

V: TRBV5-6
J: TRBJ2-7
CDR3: CASSFQKRGGNREQYF

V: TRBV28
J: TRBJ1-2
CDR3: CASTPPARGQGRSYGYTF

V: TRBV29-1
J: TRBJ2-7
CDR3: CSVGPGALYEQYF

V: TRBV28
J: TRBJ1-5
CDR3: CASSRQGRSFQPQHF

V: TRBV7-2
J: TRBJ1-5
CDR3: CASSRMRALQGIMPQHF

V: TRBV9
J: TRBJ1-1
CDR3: CASSSPTGTGDTEAFF

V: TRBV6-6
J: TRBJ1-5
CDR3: CAGSYSAGRNQPQHF

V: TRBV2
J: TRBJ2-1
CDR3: CASKRLAGFNEQFF

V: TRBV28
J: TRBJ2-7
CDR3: CASSLAGGGYEQYF

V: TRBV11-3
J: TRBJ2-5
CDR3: CASSPEGQGAKETQYF

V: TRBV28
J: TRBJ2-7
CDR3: CASSPTTGGPYEQYF

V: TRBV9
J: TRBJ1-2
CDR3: CASSTQQGTYGYTF